This T cell receptor (beta chain) was documented in a study of Graves' ophthalmopathy and Graves' hyperthyroidism (dated by TCRdb to about 2018). A note on the overall study: Peripheral blood was collected at initial diagnosis, prior to any treatment. TCR beta repertoire signatures were used to distinguish Graves' ophthalmopathy from Graves' hyperthyroidism and to predict progression to ophthalmopathy. In total, 135 blood samples were TCR-sequenced: approximately 42 ophthalmopathy, about 75 hyperthyroidism and approximately 17 hyperthyroidism-to-ophthalmopathy patients. To explore V-J signatures that distinguish ophthalmopathy from hyperthyroidism, a discovery set of roughly 98 patients was enrolled, made up of 40 to 45 with ophthalmopathy and around 57 with stable hyperthyroidism. The independent validation cohort included about 20 hyperthyroidism patients plus 17 patients who later progressed from hyperthyroidism to ophthalmopathy. In five or six hyperthyroidism patients, T-cell repertoires of thyroid tissue and blood were compared. Once sampling was done, hyperthyroidism patients were given methimazole at a starting dose of 30 mg daily, while ophthalmopathy patients were given high-dose intravenous methylprednisolone. Points the paper makes about the study in general: No statistical method was used to predetermine the sample size, and group allocation was not hidden from the investigators. Most expanded thyroid clonotypes with a frequency above 0.001 also appeared in blood, which suggests that blood repertoires may reflect the immune response in the thyroid. The 13-signature model separated ophthalmopathy from stable hyperthyroidism with around 90% sensitivity and 81% to 82% specificity in cross-validation, and 80%/75% in the test set. In validation, the model predicted ophthalmopathy progression with about 70% sensitivity and approximately 78% specificity; around twelve predicted patients were CT-confirmed with GO in a median of roughly 6.8 months.

Ophthalmopathy patients were characterized by moderately to severely active disease, a Clinical Activity Score of at least 3, a NOSPECS grade of at least 4, and a disease duration under 3 months. Patients were excluded if they had other autoimmune diseases, uncontrolled infections, pregnancy or lactation. Diagnosis relied on clinical symptoms, serum thyroxine, TRAb, thyroid ultrasound and orbital computed tomography. PBMCs were isolated from 10 ml of fresh peripheral blood by Ficoll-Paque density gradient centrifugation. Total RNA was extracted with Trizol reagent and quality-checked on an Agilent 2100 Bioanalyzer. For repertoire sequencing, TCR beta CDR3 regions were amplified from RNA transcripts. The first round of RT-PCR was done with HTBI primers and the Qiagen OneStep RT-PCR kit, and was followed by a second round of multiplex PCR, then size selection and purification. Libraries were sequenced paired-end with 100 bp reads on an Illumina HiSeq2000. The authors processed their data as follows. SOAPnuke was used for read processing, and reads with adapters, uncalled bases, a mean Phred below 15, or no exact constant-primer or identifier match were discarded. COPE v1.2.5 was used to merge high-quality paired reads. Each unique nucleotide sequence was defined as a clonotype, and clonotypes were aligned to IMGT TRB V, D and J references with MiTCR v1.1. Only V-J combinations with frequency above 0.0001 were analysed, covering 99.2% of repertoires. For each V-J combination, a TCR clonal expansion and chaos score was defined as the ratio of F50 clonal expansion to chaos observed in the TCRdist matrix. Welch's t-statistics and random forest were used to narrow the features down to over ten V-J combinations, which were then fed into a naive Bayes classifier. Thyroid-blood repertoire similarity was quantified with the Morisita-Horn index. TCRdb redid the processing of the public reads, applying fastp at Q25 and MiXCR, and retained in-frame beta chains. Every entry covers one CDR3 protein and lists the most common genes and DNA from its rows. The V and J calls were determined by TCRdb, not by the authors. This sample lists 650,000 to 800,000 distinct CDR3 sequences; roughly 39% were detected once. The ten largest clones represent roughly 3.5% of the sample.

In the germline V gene (reference sequence), CDR1 corresponds to LNHNV and CDR2 to YYDKDF. A total of 11 residues make up the CDR3, ends included. Regarding this clonotype: The specificity of this receptor is unknown. This CDR3 is missing its conserved last phenylalanine or tryptophan, likely due to a read error. It is unclear where the CDR3 begins or ends on the DNA, so no DNA is shown, and the CDR3 is as TCRdb lists it.

The chain was built from TRBV15 and TRBJ1-3. Sequencing was done on a sample of peripheral blood. The sequence was collected from an adult man with Graves' ophthalmopathy. CDR3 protein: CATSRVGTGLA.